The 19 T cell receptor beta chains presented below share a single source sample, sequenced in a study of shared clonotypes between healthy human individuals. The assay was immunoSEQ multiplex PCR, and TCRdb's table has in-frame clones only and misses some. The sample has about 1.9 million clones, 85% to 95% seen once; the top ten hold 1.5% to 2%. Terminally differentiated effector memory CD45RA+ cells were left out of the naive CD8 fraction, which was CD45RO-negative and positively selected for CCR7. Sequencing was carried out using naive CD8+ T cells from PBMCs. Receptors were obtained from a man between 18 and 35 years old in good health. Some clones in this sample may be carry-over from other donors' samples.

The chain carries TRBV5-6 and TRBJ1-1; no clear D gene. The CDR3 consists of 18 residues. Germline CDR1 is SGHDT and CDR2 is YYEEEE. V lost 2 bases and J lost 4, with 24 bases in between. DNA of the CDR3: TGTGCCAGCAGCTTCAGAGGGTGGACTGCCCAATCGATCACTGAAGCTTTCTTT. It is translated as CASSFRGWTAQSITEAFF.

The rearrangement joins TRBV4-1 to TRBJ2-7, with D maybe TRBD2 (7 bases). V was cut by 2 bases and J by 2 bases, with 13 bases left in between. The germline V gene encodes CDR1 MGHRA and CDR2 YSYEKL. The CDR3 runs 15 residues. The CDR3 spells CASSQRGSGAYEQYF. DNA for the CDR3: TGCGCCAGCAGCCAAAGGGGGAGCGGGGCCTACGAGCAGTACTTC.

In DNA form, the CDR3 reads TGTGCCAGCAGAGAGACAGCTTTCTCCTACAATGAGCAGTTCTTC. It yields the protein CASRETAFSYNEQFF. The gene calls are TRBV6-4 and TRBJ2-1; weak D call: TRBD1 (5 bases). Germline V CDR1 and CDR2: MRHNA, SNTAGT. V lost 6 bases and J 0 bases, leaving 12 bases between the germline ends. There are 15 residues in the CDR3.

The V gene is TRBV28, the J gene TRBJ2-7, with a tentative D call TRBD2 (6 bases). Germline V CDR1 and CDR2: MDHEN, SYDVKM. This CDR3 is built from 15 residues. Between the trimmed V and J ends, which lost 0 bases and 4 bases, there was a span of 13 bases. Here the CDR3 reads CASSLWGGNFYEQYF. CDR3 nucleotides: TGTGCCAGCAGTTTATGGGGGGGAAACTTTTACGAGCAGTACTTC.

The J gene is TRBJ1-3, the V gene TRBV6-5, with no clear D. Deletions cut 6 bases from V and 9 bases from J, with 15 bases between. In germline, CDR1 is MNHEY, CDR2 SVGAGI. The CDR3 has 13 residues. The CDR3 DNA follows: TGTGCCAGCAGGCCACAACCGGGCTCCACCATATATTTT. Amino acid sequence: CASRPQPGSTIYF.

The chain is built from TRBV19 and TRBJ1-1; 7 nucleotides match TRBD1. In germline, CDR1 is LNHDA, CDR2 SQIVND (reference sequence). The ends lost 10 bases at V and 6 bases at J; junction bases unmatched: 5. The CDR3 extends over 11 amino acids. Here the CDR3 DNA reads TGTGCCACCGCTACAGGGGCTGAAGCTTTCTTT. Encoded protein: CATATGAEAFF.

The genes are TRBV6-5 and TRBJ1-1; D gene uncertain. Germline V CDR1 and CDR2: MNHEY, SVGAGI. The CDR3 spans 16 residues. V shed 0 bases and J shed 0 bases, with 11 bases lying between them. The CDR3 is CASSYSPGFMNTEAFF. CDR3 bases: TGTGCCAGCAGTTACTCTCCGGGGTTCATGAACACTGAAGCTTTCTTT.

Concerning this clone itself: Other nucleotide sequences in the sample specify the same CDR3. The V call is TRBV18, the J call TRBJ1-1, with a possible D match to TRBD1 (5 bases). The CDR3 runs 15 residues. Germline assignment: CDR1 KGHSH and CDR2 LQKENI. V was shortened by 0 bases and J by 0 bases, with 8 bases between the two germline ends. The CDR3 nucleotides are TGTGCCAGCTCACCACCGGGACCCTTGAACACTGAAGCTTTCTTT. Translated: CASSPPGPLNTEAFF.

The chain uses TRBV28 and TRBJ1-3, with D uncertain. Germline CDR1 MDHEN, CDR2 SYDVKM. The CDR3 contains 17 residues. Trimming took off 2 bases at V and 0 bases at J, with 14 bases between the two ends. The chain's CDR3 is CASSLPSEGSSGNTIYF. The CDR3 DNA reads TGTGCCAGCAGTTTACCCTCGGAGGGTAGCTCTGGAAACACCATATATTTT.

A word on this clone: Additional DNA sequences in this sample encode the identical CDR3. This sequence joins TRBV29-1 and TRBJ2-3; 8 bases match TRBD2. Trimming cost V 0 bases and J 1 base; bases outside gene matches: 3. Germline V gene sequence: CDR1 SQVTM, CDR2 ANQGSEA. The CDR3 has 15 amino acids. The CDR3 DNA follows: TGCAGCGTTGAAGAAACGGGAGGGGGCACAGATACGCAGTATTTT. It translates to CSVEETGGGTDTQYF.

Concerning this clone itself: This specimen includes other DNA sequences encoding the same CDR3. The rearrangement links TRBV27 to TRBJ2-5; no definite D call. V lost 0 bases, J lost 4 bases, and 6 bases lay in between. This CDR3 is built from 13 residues. CDR1 is MNHEY, CDR2 SMNVEV, per germline (reference sequence). The CDR3 sequence: CASSLSGGETQYF. CDR3 sequence (DNA): TGTGCCAGCAGTTTATCTGGTGGAGAGACCCAGTACTTC.

The chain uses TRBV11-2 and TRBJ2-1, with 10 bases aligning to TRBD1. This CDR3 contains 14 residues. The V gene end was trimmed by 5 bases and the J gene end by 8 bases; junction bases not matched to a gene: 6. Germline CDR1 is SGHAT and CDR2 is FQNNGV. CDR3 loop: CASSPRTGGHEQFF. The CDR3 DNA follows: TGTGCCAGCAGCCCACGGACAGGGGGTCATGAGCAGTTCTTC.

This chain uses TRBV14 with TRBJ2-7, with TRBD2 matching over 10 bases. Trimming removed 6 bases from V and 0 bases from J; junction bases left unmatched: 5. Germline CDR1 reads SGHDN; CDR2 reads FVKESK. The CDR3 length is 15 residues. The CDR3 region is CASSQLAGSSYEQYF. The CDR3 DNA reads as TGTGCCAGCAGTCAACTAGCGGGAAGCTCCTACGAGCAGTACTTC.

The chain uses TRBV7-3 and TRBJ2-3, with 8 bases aligning to TRBD1. V lost 2 bases, J lost 2 bases, and 6 bases stayed unmatched. Germline loops: CDR1 SGHTA, CDR2 FQGTGA. The CDR3 runs 16 residues. DNA of the CDR3: TGTGCCAGCAGCTTAGGACAGGGACCTTACACAGATACGCAGTATTTT. Encoded protein: CASSLGQGPYTDTQYF.

This sequence joins TRBV11-3 and TRBJ1-5; D is ambiguous. Germline CDR1 reads SGHNT; CDR2 reads YENEEA. V was shortened by 4 bases and J by 1 base, with 14 bases between the two germline ends. The length of the CDR3 is 16 residues. The CDR3 bases are TGTGCCAGCAGCTCTCCCTCAGGATTGAGCAATCAGCCCCAGCATTTT. Translated: CASSSPSGLSNQPQHF.

The gene calls are TRBV5-6 and TRBJ2-3; possibly TRBD2 for D (5 bases). V was shortened by 2 bases and J by 5 bases, with 18 bases between the two germline ends. This CDR3 comprises 16 residues. The germline gives CDR1 SGHDT, CDR2 YYEEEE. CDR3 coding DNA: TGTGCCAGCAGCTTCTGGGTCCTTGGGAGTAGAGATACGCAGTATTTT. Amino acid sequence: CASSFWVLGSRDTQYF.

The chain uses TRBV27 and TRBJ2-7; 10 bases fit TRBD2. Germline trimming cut 2 bases from V and 2 bases from J; bases unmatched to any gene: 6. This CDR3 region has 16 residues. Germline CDR1 MNHEY, CDR2 SMNVEV (reference sequence). CDR3 loop: CASSLLWTSGTYEQYF. The CDR3 DNA is TGTGCCAGCAGTTTACTGTGGACTAGCGGCACCTACGAGCAGTACTTC.

The chain combines TRBV27 with TRBJ1-2; D not certain. The ends were cut back, 5 bases at V and 1 base at J, with 11 bases in the middle. Looked up from germline, CDR1 is MNHEY and CDR2 is SMNVEV (reference sequence). There are 14 residues in the CDR3. The CDR3 DNA follows: TGTGCCAGCAGTCCATTGGGTATTAACTATGGCTACACCTTC. Translated, it gives CASSPLGINYGYTF.

V usage is TRBV27 and J usage is TRBJ2-5; the D is unclear. TRBJ2-7 explains the end of the DNA better; the J call may be wrong. The CDR3 length is 14 residues. Germline assignment: CDR1 MNHEY and CDR2 SMNVEV (reference sequence). CDR3 in DNA: TGTGCCAGCAGTTTATCGATGACGAGTTACGAGCAGTACTTC. This gives the protein CASSLSMTSYEQYF.